This TCR beta chain was captured in a study of graft-versus-host responses after intestinal transplantation. Trimming stripped 2 bases from V and 2 bases from J, with 10 bases between. Looked up from germline, CDR1 is MDHEN and CDR2 is SYDVKM. The CDR3 runs to 15 residues. Worth noting for this clone: Its antigen is not identified.

Study observations and caveats: Allograft clonal ratios (graft-versus-host to host-versus-graft) were high in patients who had graft-donor T cell macrochimerism.

Repertoires were generated with immunoSEQ multiplex PCR, while TCRdb's copy carries only in-frame clones and drops some. This table has 80,000 to 100,000 clones, roughly four fifths appearing once. The chain has TRBV28 and TRBJ1-5; tentative D call: TRBD1 (6 bases). Sequencing was performed on unstimulated CD8+ T cells sorted from spleen or lymph node cells, taken before intestinal transplant. The TCR originated in a human donor who received an intestinal transplant. CDR3 amino acids: CASSLVKGGNQPQHF. The DNA for the CDR3 is TGTGCCAGCAGTTTAGTTAAGGGGGGCAATCAGCCCCAGCATTTT.